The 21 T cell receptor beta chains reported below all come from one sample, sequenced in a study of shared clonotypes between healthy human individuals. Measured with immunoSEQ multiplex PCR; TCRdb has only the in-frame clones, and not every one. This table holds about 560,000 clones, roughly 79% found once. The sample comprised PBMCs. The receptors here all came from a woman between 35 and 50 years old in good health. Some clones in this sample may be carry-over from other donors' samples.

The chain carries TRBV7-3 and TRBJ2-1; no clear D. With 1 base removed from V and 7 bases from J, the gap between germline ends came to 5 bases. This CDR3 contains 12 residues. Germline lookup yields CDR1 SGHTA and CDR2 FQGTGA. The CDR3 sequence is CASSLRINEQFF. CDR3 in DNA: TGTGCCAGCAGCTTAAGAATTAATGAGCAGTTCTTC. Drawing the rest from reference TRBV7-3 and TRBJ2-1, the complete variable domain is GAGVSQTPSNKVTEKGKYVELRCDPISGHTALYWYRQSLGQGPEFLIYFQGTGAADDSGLPNDRFFAVRPEGSVSTLKIQRTERGDSAVYLCASSLRINEQFFGPGTRLTVL.

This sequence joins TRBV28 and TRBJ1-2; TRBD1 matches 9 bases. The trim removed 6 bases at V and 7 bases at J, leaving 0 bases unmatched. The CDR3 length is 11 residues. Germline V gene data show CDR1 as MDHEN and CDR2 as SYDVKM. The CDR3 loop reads CASRDRGGYTF. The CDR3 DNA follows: TGTGCCAGCAGGGACAGGGGTGGCTACACCTTC.

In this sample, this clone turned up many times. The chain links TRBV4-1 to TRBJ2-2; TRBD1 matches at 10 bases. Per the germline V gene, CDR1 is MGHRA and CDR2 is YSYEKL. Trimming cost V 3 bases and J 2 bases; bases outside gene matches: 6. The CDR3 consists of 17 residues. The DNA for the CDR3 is TGCGCCAGCAGCCAGTCCGGGACAGGGGTTAACACCGGGGAGCTGTTTTTT. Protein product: CASSQSGTGVNTGELFF.

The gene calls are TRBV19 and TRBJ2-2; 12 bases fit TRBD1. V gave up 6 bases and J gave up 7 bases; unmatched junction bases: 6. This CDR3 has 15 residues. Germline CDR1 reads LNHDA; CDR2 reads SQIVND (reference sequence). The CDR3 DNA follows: TGTGCCAGTAGAATGGGACAGGGGGCGATCGGGGAGCTGTTTTTT. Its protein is CASRMGQGAIGELFF.

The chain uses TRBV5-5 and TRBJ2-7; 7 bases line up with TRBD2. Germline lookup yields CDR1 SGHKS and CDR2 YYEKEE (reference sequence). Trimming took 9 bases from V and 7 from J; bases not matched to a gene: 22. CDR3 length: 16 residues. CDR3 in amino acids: CATRPQGGHSTPEQYF. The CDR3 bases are TGTGCCACTAGGCCCCAGGGAGGGCACAGCACTCCGGAGCAGTACTTC.

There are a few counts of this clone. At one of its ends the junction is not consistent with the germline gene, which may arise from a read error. CDR3: CASSLARAGELLF. The CDR3 coding sequence is TGTGCCAGCAGTTTAGCCAGGGCTGGAGAGCTGCTTTTT. V usage is TRBV28 and J usage is TRBJ2-2, with D tentatively TRBD1 (5 bases). Germline-derived CDR1 and CDR2 are MDHEN and SYDVKM. CDR3 length: 13 residues.

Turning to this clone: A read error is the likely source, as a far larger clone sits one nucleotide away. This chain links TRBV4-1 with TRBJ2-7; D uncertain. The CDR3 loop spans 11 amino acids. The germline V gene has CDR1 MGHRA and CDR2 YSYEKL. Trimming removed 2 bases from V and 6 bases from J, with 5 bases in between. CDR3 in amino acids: CASSQQSEQYF. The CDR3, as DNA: TGCGCCAGCAGCCAACAGAGCGAGCAGTACTTC.

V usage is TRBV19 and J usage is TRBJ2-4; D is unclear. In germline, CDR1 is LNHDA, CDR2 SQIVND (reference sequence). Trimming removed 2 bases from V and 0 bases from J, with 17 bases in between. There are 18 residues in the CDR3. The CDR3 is CASSIRAASLLAKNIQYF. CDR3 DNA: TGTGCCAGTAGTATAAGGGCAGCCAGCCTCCTAGCCAAAAACATTCAGTACTTC.

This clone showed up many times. The CDR3 spells CASSALTGTGGLHGYTF. The CDR3 coding sequence is TGTGCCAGCAGTGCCCTAACTGGGACAGGGGGACTACATGGCTACACCTTC. This chain joins TRBV7-8 and TRBJ1-2; 11 bases fit TRBD1. Germline CDR1 is SGHVS and CDR2 is FQNEAQ. The CDR3 covers 17 residues. V gave up 6 bases and J gave up 6 bases; unmatched junction bases: 15.

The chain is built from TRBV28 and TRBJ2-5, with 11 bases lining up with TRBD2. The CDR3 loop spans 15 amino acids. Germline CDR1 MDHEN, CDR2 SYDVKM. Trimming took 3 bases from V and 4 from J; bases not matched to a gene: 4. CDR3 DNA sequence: TGTGCCAGCAGTTTCCCACTAGCGGGAGTAGAGACCCAGTACTTC. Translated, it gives CASSFPLAGVETQYF. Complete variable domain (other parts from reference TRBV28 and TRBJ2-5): DVKVTQSSRYLVKRTGEKVFLECVQDMDHENMFWYRQDPGLGLRLIYFSYDVKMKEKGDIPEGYSVSREKKERFSLILESASTNQTSMYLCASSFPLAGVETQYFGPGTRLLVL.

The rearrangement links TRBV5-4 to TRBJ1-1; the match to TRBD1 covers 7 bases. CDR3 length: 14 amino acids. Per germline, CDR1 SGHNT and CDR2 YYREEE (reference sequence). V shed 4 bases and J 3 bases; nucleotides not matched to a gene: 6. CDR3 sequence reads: CASSATGVYTEAFF. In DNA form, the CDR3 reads TGTGCCAGCAGCGCCACAGGGGTGTACACTGAAGCTTTCTTT.

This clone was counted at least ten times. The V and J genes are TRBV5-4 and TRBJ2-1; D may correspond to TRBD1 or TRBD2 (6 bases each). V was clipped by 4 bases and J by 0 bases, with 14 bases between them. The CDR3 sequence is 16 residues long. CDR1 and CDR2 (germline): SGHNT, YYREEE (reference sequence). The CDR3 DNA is TGTGCCAGCAGCCTGGGGGGCACGAGCTCCTACAATGAGCAGTTCTTC. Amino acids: CASSLGGTSSYNEQFF. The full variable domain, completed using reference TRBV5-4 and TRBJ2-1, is ETGVTQSPTHLIKTRGQQVTLRCSSQSGHNTVSWYQQALGQGPQFIFQYYREEENGRGNFPPRFSGLQFPNYSSELNVNALELDDSALYLCASSLGGTSSYNEQFFGPGTRLTVL.

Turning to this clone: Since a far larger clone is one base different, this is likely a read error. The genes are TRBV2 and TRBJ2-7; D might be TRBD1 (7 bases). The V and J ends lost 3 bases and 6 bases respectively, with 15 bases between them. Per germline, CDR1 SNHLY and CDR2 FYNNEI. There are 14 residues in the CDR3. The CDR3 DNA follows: TGTGCCAGCAGTGATCGACAGGGAGGCTGCGAGCAGTACTTC. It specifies CASSDRQGGCEQYF.

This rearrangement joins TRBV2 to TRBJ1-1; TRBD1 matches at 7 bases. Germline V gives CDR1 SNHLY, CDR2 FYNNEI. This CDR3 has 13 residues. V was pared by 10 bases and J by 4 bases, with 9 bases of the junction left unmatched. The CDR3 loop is CATEVQGGTEAFF. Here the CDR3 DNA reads TGTGCCACCGAAGTGCAGGGGGGCACTGAAGCTTTCTTT.

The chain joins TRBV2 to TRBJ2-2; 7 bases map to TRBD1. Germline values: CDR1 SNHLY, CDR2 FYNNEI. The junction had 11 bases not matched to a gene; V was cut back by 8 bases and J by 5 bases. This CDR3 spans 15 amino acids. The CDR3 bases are TGTGCCAGCCGAAAAGGGGGCTTCGAGACCGGGGAGCTGTTTTTT. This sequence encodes CASRKGGFETGELFF.

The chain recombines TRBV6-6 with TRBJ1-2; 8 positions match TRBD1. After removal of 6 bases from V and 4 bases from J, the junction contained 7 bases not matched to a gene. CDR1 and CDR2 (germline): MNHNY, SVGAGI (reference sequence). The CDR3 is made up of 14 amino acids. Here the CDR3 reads CASRPTGVGYGYTF. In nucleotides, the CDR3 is TGTGCCAGCAGGCCGACAGGGGTAGGCTATGGCTACACCTTC.

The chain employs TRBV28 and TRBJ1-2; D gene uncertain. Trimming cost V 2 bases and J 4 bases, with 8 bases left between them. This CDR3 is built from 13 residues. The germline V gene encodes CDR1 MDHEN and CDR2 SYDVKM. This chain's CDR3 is CASSLTSTYGYTF. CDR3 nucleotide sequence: TGTGCCAGCAGTTTAACGTCAACCTATGGCTACACCTTC.

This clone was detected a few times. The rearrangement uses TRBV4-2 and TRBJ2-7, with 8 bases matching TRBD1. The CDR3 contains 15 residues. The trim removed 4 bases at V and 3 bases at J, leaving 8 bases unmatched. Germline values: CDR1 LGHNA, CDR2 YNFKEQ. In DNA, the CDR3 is TGTGCCAGCAGCCCGAGTGGACAGGGAGACTACGAGCAGTACTTC. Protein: CASSPSGQGDYEQYF.

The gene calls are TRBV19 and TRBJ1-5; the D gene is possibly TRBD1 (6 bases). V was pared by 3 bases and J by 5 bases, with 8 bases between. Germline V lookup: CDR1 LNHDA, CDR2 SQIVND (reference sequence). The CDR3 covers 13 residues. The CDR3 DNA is TGTGCCAGTAGTATGGGGGCTGATCAGCCCCAGCATTTT. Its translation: CASSMGADQPQHF.

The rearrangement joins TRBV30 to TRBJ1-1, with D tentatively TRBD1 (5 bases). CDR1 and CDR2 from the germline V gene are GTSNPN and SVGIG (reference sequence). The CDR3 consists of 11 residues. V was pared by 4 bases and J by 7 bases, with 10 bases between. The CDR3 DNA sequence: TGTGCCTGGAACAGACAGAGTGAAGCTTTCTTT. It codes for CAWNRQSEAFF. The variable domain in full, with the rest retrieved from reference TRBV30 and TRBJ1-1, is SQTIHQWPATLVQPVGSPLSLECTVEGTSNPNLYWYRQAAGRGLQLLFYSVGIGQISSEVPQNLSASRPQDRQFILSSKKLLLSDSGFYLCAWNRQSEAFFGQGTRLTVV.

The CDR3 is CASSQGGRGLLYGYTF. The CDR3, as DNA: TGTGCCAGCAGCCAAGGGGGGAGGGGGCTACTTTATGGCTACACCTTC. The chain carries TRBV7-8 and TRBJ1-2; 7 bases agree with TRBD1. J gave up 5 bases and V 5 bases, and 14 bases lay outside the gene matches. The CDR3 extends over 16 amino acids. In germline, CDR1 is SGHVS, CDR2 FQNEAQ. The whole variable domain, filled in from reference TRBV7-8 and TRBJ1-2, reads GAGVSQSPRYKVAKRGQDVALRCDPISGHVSLFWYQQALGQGPEFLTYFQNEAQLDKSGLPSDRFFAERPEGSVSTLKIQRTQQEDSAVYLCASSQGGRGLLYGYTFGSGTRLTVV.